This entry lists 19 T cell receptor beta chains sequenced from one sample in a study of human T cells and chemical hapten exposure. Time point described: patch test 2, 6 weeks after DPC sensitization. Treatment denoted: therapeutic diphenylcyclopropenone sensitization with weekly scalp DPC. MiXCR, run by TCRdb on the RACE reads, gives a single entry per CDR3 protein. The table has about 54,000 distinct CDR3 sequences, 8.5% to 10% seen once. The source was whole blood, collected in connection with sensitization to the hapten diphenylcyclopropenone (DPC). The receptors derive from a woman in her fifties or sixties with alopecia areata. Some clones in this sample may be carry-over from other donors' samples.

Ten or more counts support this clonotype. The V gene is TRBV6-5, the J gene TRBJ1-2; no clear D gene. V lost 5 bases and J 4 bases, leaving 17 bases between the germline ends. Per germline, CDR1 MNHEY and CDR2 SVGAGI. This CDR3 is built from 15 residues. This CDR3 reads CASSESPAQLYGYTF. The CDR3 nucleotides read TGTGCCAGCAGTGAATCTCCGGCCCAGCTCTATGGCTACACCTTC.

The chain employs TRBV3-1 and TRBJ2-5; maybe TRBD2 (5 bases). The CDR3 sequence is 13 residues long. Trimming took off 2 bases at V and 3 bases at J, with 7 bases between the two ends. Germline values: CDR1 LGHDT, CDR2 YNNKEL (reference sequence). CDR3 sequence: CASSQMTKETQYF. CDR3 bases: TGTGCCAGCAGCCAAATGACTAAAGAGACCCAGTACTTC.

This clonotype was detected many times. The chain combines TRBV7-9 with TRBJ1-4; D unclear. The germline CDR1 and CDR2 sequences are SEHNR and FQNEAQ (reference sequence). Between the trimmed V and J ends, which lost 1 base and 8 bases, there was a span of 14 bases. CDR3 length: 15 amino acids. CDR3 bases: TGTGCCAGCAGCTTAGGTTTCGCGGCGAGGGAAAAACTGTTTTTT. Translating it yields CASSLGFAAREKLFF.

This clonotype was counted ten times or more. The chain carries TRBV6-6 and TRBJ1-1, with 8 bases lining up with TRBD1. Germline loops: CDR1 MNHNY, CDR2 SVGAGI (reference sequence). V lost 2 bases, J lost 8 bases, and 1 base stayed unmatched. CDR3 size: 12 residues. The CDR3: CASSYGTGEAFF. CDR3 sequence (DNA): TGTGCCAGCAGTTACGGGACAGGAGAAGCTTTCTTT.

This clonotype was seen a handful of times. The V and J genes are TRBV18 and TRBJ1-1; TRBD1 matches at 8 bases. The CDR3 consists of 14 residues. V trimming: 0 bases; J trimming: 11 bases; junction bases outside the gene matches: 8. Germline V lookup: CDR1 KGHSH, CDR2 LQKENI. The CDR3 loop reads CASSPPAGGEEAFF. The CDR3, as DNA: TGTGCCAGCTCACCACCAGCAGGGGGCGAGGAGGCTTTCTTT.

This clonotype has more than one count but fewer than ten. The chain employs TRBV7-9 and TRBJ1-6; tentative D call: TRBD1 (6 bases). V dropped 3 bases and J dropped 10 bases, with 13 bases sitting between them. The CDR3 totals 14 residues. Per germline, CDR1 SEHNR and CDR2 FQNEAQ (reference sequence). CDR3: CASSFTGSGSPLHF. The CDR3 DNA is TGTGCCAGCAGCTTTACAGGGTCTGGATCACCCCTCCACTTT. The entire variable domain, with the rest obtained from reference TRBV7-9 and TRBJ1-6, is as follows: DTGVSQNPRHKITKRGQNVTFRCDPISEHNRLYWYRQTLGQGPEFLTYFQNEAQLEKSRLLSDRFSAERPKGSFSTLEIQRTEQGDSAMYLCASSFTGSGSPLHFGNGTRLTVT.

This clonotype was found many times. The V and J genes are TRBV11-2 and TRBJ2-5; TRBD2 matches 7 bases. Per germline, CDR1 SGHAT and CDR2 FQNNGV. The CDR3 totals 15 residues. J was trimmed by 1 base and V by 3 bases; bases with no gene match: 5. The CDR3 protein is CASSFSGLVQETQYF. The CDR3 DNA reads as TGTGCCAGCAGCTTCTCTGGACTAGTCCAAGAGACCCAGTACTTC.

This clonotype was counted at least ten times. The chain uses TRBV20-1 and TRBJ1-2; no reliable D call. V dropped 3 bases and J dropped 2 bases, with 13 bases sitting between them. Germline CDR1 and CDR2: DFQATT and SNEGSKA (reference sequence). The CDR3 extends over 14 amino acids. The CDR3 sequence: CSASGEGRNYGYTF. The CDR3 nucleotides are TGCAGTGCTAGTGGGGAGGGAAGGAACTATGGCTACACCTTC.

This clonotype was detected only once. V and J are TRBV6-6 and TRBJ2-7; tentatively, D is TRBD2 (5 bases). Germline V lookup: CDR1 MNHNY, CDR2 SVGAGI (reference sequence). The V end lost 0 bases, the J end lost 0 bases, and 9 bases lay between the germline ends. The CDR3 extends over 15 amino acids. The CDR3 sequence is CASSYSGGASYEQYF. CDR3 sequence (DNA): TGTGCCAGCAGTTACTCCGGAGGAGCCTCCTACGAGCAGTACTTC.

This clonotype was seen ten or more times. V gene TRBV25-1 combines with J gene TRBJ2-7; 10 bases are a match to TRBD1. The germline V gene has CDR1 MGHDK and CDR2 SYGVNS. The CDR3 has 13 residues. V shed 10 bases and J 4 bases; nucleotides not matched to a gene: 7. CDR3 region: CATRGTGVYEQYF. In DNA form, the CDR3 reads TGTGCCACCCGGGGGACAGGGGTTTACGAGCAGTACTTC.

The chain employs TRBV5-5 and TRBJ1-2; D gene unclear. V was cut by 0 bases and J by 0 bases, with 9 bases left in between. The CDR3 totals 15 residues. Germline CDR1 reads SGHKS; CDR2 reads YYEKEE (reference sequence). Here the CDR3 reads CASSLAVASNYGYTF. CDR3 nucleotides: TGTGCCAGCAGCTTGGCCGTAGCTTCTAACTATGGCTACACCTTC.

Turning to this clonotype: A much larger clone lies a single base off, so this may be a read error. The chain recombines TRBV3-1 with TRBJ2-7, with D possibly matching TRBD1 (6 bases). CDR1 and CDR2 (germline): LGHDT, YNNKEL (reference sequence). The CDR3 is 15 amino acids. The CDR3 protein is CASSQVPDSSHEQYF. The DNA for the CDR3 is TGTGCCAGCAGCCAAGTGCCGGACAGCTCCCACGAGCAGTACTTC.

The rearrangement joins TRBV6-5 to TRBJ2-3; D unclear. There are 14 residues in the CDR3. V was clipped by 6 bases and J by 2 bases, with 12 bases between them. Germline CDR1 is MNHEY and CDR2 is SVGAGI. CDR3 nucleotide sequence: TGTGCCAGCAGCCTTTGGGGTGTCACAGATACGCAGTATTTT. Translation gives CASSLWGVTDTQYF.

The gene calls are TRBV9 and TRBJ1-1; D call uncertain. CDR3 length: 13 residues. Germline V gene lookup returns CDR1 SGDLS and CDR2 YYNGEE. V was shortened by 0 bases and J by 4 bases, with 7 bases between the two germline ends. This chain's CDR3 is CASSVELLTEAFF. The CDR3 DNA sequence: TGTGCCAGCAGCGTAGAGCTCCTCACTGAAGCTTTCTTT.

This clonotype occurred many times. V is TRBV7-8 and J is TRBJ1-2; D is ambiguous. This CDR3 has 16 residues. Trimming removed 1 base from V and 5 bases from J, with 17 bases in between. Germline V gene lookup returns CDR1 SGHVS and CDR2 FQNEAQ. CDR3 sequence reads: CASSLEASIGLYGYTF. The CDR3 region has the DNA TGTGCCAGCAGCTTAGAGGCATCGATCGGCCTATATGGCTACACCTTC.

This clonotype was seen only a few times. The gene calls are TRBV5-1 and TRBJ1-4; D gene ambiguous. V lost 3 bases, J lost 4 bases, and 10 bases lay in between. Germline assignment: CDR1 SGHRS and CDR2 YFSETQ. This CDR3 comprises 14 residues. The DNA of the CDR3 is TGCGCCAGCAGCTCGGACGGCTATAATGAAAAACTGTTTTTT. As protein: CASSSDGYNEKLFF.

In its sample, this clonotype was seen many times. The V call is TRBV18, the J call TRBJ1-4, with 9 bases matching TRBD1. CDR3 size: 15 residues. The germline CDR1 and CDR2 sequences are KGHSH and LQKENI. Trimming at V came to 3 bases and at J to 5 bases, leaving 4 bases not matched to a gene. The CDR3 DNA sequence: TGTGCCAGCTCACCGGGACAGGGCTGGAATGAAAAACTGTTTTTT. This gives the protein CASSPGQGWNEKLFF.

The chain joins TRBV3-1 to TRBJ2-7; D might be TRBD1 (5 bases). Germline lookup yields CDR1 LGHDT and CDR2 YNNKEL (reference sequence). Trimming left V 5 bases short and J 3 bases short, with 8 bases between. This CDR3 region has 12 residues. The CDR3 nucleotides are TGTGCCAGCAGCTCACAGGACTACGAGCAGTACTTC. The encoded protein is CASSSQDYEQYF.

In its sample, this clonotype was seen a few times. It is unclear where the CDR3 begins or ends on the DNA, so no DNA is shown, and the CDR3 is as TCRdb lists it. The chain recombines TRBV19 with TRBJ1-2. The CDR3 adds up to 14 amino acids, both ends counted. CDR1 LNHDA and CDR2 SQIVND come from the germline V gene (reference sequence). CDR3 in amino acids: CASTSGSTNYGYTF.